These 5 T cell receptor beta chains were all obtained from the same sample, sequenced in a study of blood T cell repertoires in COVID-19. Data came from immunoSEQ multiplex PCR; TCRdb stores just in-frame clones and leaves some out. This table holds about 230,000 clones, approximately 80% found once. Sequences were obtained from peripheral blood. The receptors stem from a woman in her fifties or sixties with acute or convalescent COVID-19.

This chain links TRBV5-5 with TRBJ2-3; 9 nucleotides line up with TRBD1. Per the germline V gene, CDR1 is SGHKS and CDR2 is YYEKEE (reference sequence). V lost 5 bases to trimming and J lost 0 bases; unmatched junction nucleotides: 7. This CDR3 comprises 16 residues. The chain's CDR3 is CASRVSGTGSTDTQYF. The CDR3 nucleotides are TGTGCCAGCAGGGTGAGTGGGACAGGGAGCACAGATACGCAGTATTTT.

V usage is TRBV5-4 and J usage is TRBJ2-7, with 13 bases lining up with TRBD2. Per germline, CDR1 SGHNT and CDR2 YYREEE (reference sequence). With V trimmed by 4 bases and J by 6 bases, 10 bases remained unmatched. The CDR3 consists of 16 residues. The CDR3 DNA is TGTGCCAGCAGCGCCTGGACTAGCGGGGGCCTCCCCGAGCAGTACTTC. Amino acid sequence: CASSAWTSGGLPEQYF.

The CDR3 loop reads CARSLGPCGDYGYTF. The CDR3 nucleotides are TGTGCCAGAAGCTTGGGGCCTTGTGGAGACTATGGCTACACCTTC. The chain joins TRBV5-3 to TRBJ1-2; D is unclear. TRBV5-3 is noted as an ORF with a role that remains uncertain. V gave up 0 bases and J gave up 3 bases, with 12 bases separating them. The CDR3 is 15 residues long.

The CDR3 reads CASSYSTPGGYTF. CDR3 nucleotide sequence: TGTGCCAGCAGTTACAGCACCCCGGGTGGCTACACCTTC. The chain recombines TRBV6-2 or TRBV6-3 with TRBJ1-2; no clear D. Germline CDR1 is MNHEY and CDR2 is SVGEGT. V was cut by 2 bases and J by 7 bases, with 11 bases left in between. CDR3 length: 13 residues.

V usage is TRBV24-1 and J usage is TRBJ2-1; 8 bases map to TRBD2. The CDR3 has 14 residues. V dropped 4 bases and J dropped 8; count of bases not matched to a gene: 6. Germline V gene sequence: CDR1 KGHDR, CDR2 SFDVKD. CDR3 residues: CATSEPGGVHEQFF. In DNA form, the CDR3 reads TGTGCCACCAGTGAACCGGGAGGGGTTCATGAGCAGTTCTTC.